These T cell receptor beta chains were read from a single sample in a study of neoadjuvant anti-PD-1 for oral cavity cancer. The protocol was immunoSEQ multiplex PCR, while the TCRdb copy is restricted to in-frame clones and leaves out a portion. This table has some 70,000 clones, about 85% appearing once. The sample consisted of PBMCs, taken after nivolumab (anti-PD-1) treatment. These receptors were collected from a person aged 40 to 85 with oral cavity squamous cell carcinoma. Each CDR3 is given with its conserved first and last residue. Each record gives: V gene, J gene, D gene, clone size, CDR3 DNA, CDR3 protein. D genes are given only for firm matches. Clone size appears in some rows only: once, few, many, or a class for an expanded clone.

v_call: TRBV9
j_call: TRBJ2-5
d_call: .
clone_size: .
cdr3_nt: TGTGCCAGCAGCAGGGGGGATCGGAGGGGACAAGAGACCCAGTACTTC
cdr3_aa: CASSRGDRRGQETQYF

v_call: TRBV15
j_call: TRBJ1-2
d_call: .
clone_size: .
cdr3_nt: TGTGCCACCAGCCAGTCTAACTATGGCTACACCTTC
cdr3_aa: CATSQSNYGYTF

v_call: TRBV7-8
j_call: TRBJ2-3
d_call: .
clone_size: .
cdr3_nt: TGTGCCAGCAGCTCCGGCGGGTCGTATACGCAGTATTTT
cdr3_aa: CASSSGGSYTQYF

v_call: TRBV9
j_call: TRBJ1-2
d_call: .
clone_size: .
cdr3_nt: TGTGCCAGCAGCGGGGGATCTAACTATGGCTACACCTTC
cdr3_aa: CASSGGSNYGYTF

v_call: TRBV7-8
j_call: TRBJ2-2
d_call: TRBD1
clone_size: few
cdr3_nt: TGTGCCAGCAGCCCAAGACAGGGGGAGAGCACCGGGGAGCTGTTTTTT
cdr3_aa: CASSPRQGESTGELFF

v_call: TRBV9
j_call: TRBJ1-2
d_call: TRBD1
clone_size: .
cdr3_nt: TGTGCCAGCAGCCCGGGACAGGGGTTATATGGCTACACCTTC
cdr3_aa: CASSPGQGLYGYTF

v_call: TRBV9
j_call: TRBJ1-3
d_call: .
clone_size: few
cdr3_nt: TGTGCCAGCAGCGTAGATACGGGGAATGGAAACACCATATATTTT
cdr3_aa: CASSVDTGNGNTIYF

v_call: TRBV9
j_call: TRBJ2-2
d_call: TRBD1
clone_size: few
cdr3_nt: TGTGCCAGCTCTCCTCGACAGGGCTCCAGTGGGGAGCTGTTTTTT
cdr3_aa: CASSPRQGSSGELFF

v_call: TRBV5-1
j_call: TRBJ1-1
d_call: .
clone_size: .
cdr3_nt: TGCGCCAGCAGCTTGTCGTCGGAAATAATCCCTGAAGCTTTCTTT
cdr3_aa: CASSLSSEIIPEAFF

v_call: TRBV5-1
j_call: TRBJ2-1
d_call: TRBD2
clone_size: .
cdr3_nt: TGCGCCAGCAGCCTACAGACTAGCGTGGATGAGCAGTTCTTC
cdr3_aa: CASSLQTSVDEQFF

v_call: TRBV5-6
j_call: TRBJ1-1
d_call: .
clone_size: .
cdr3_nt: TGTGCCAGCAGCTTACCGCTAGGGTTGAACACTGAAGCTTTCTTT
cdr3_aa: CASSLPLGLNTEAFF

v_call: TRBV29-1
j_call: TRBJ2-2
d_call: .
clone_size: .
cdr3_nt: TGCAGCGTTGCTCAAACCGGGGAGCTGTTTTTT
cdr3_aa: CSVAQTGELFF

v_call: TRBV27
j_call: TRBJ1-5
d_call: .
clone_size: .
cdr3_nt: TGTGCCAGCAGTTTAGACATAGCTAGCAATCAGCCCCAGCATTTT
cdr3_aa: CASSLDIASNQPQHF

v_call: TRBV5-1
j_call: TRBJ2-7
d_call: TRBD2
clone_size: .
cdr3_nt: TGCGCCAGCAGCTTGTCGACTAGCGTGGGTTACGAGCAGTACTTC
cdr3_aa: CASSLSTSVGYEQYF

v_call: TRBV19
j_call: TRBJ2-3
d_call: TRBD2
clone_size: .
cdr3_nt: TGTGCCAGTAGCGGACTAGCGGGAGTTATCACAGATACGCAGTATTTT
cdr3_aa: CASSGLAGVITDTQYF

v_call: TRBV7-3
j_call: TRBJ2-1
d_call: .
clone_size: .
cdr3_nt: TGTGCCAGCAGCACAACCGGGACAAACTACAATGAGCAGTTCTTC
cdr3_aa: CASSTTGTNYNEQFF

v_call: TRBV6-1
j_call: TRBJ1-2
d_call: .
clone_size: once
cdr3_nt: TGTGCCAGCAGTGAACTTGGCTACACCTTC
cdr3_aa: CASSELGYTF

v_call: TRBV28
j_call: TRBJ2-7
d_call: .
clone_size: few
cdr3_nt: TGTGCCAGCAGTTTCCCAGAAGTCGGGGGTTCCCTTTACGAGCAGTACTTC
cdr3_aa: CASSFPEVGGSLYEQYF

v_call: TRBV6-6
j_call: TRBJ1-2
d_call: .
clone_size: medium-sized
cdr3_nt: TGTGCCAGCAGTTACTCGGAAACTTTTGGCTACACCTTC
cdr3_aa: CASSYSETFGYTF

v_call: TRBV2
j_call: TRBJ2-3
d_call: .
clone_size: .
cdr3_nt: TGTGCCAGCAGGGTCAGGGTGTGGAGCACAGATACGCAGTATTTT
cdr3_aa: CASRVRVWSTDTQYF

v_call: TRBV2
j_call: TRBJ1-1
d_call: .
clone_size: .
cdr3_nt: TGTGCCAGCGATGGCAGGGACAAACAGAACACTGAAGCTTTCTTT
cdr3_aa: CASDGRDKQNTEAFF

v_call: TRBV7-9
j_call: TRBJ2-7
d_call: TRBD2
clone_size: few
cdr3_nt: TGTGCCAGCAGCGGACTAGCGGGGTCTATAGAGCAGTACTTC
cdr3_aa: CASSGLAGSIEQYF

v_call: TRBV20-1
j_call: TRBJ2-3
d_call: .
clone_size: .
cdr3_nt: TGCAGTGCTAGCACAGATACGCAGTATTTT
cdr3_aa: CSASTDTQYF

v_call: TRBV6-5
j_call: TRBJ1-1
d_call: TRBD1
clone_size: .
cdr3_nt: TGTGCCAGCAGAACCCAGGGGGCGTACACTGAAGCTTTCTTT
cdr3_aa: CASRTQGAYTEAFF

v_call: TRBV29-1
j_call: TRBJ2-7
d_call: .
clone_size: .
cdr3_nt: TGCAGCGTTGAAGGTCACCAAGAGCAGTACTTC
cdr3_aa: CSVEGHQEQYF

v_call: TRBV7-6
j_call: TRBJ2-1
d_call: TRBD2
clone_size: once
cdr3_nt: TGTGCCAGCAGCTTACTAGCGGACAATGAGCAGTTCTTC
cdr3_aa: CASSLLADNEQFF

v_call: TRBV28
j_call: TRBJ2-7
d_call: TRBD2
clone_size: .
cdr3_nt: TGTGCCAGCAGTTCTCGAAGCGGGAGTTTTGAGCAGTACTTC
cdr3_aa: CASSSRSGSFEQYF

v_call: TRBV6-6
j_call: TRBJ2-1
d_call: .
clone_size: .
cdr3_nt: TGTGCCAGCAGTTACGGCGGGCATACACCGGGCAATGAGCAGTTCTTC
cdr3_aa: CASSYGGHTPGNEQFF

v_call: TRBV6-5
j_call: TRBJ1-2
d_call: TRBD1
clone_size: .
cdr3_nt: TGTGCCAGCACAACAGGGGGTGGAAACTATGGCTACACCTTC
cdr3_aa: CASTTGGGNYGYTF

v_call: TRBV6-1
j_call: TRBJ2-6
d_call: .
clone_size: .
cdr3_nt: TGTGCCAGCAGTGAAGAAAGGCTAGCTGGGGCCAACGTCCTGACTTTC
cdr3_aa: CASSEERLAGANVLTF

v_call: TRBV7-2
j_call: TRBJ2-5
d_call: .
clone_size: .
cdr3_nt: TGTGCCAGCACCCCTGGGGGCCTCCAGGGGACCCAGTACTTC
cdr3_aa: CASTPGGLQGTQYF